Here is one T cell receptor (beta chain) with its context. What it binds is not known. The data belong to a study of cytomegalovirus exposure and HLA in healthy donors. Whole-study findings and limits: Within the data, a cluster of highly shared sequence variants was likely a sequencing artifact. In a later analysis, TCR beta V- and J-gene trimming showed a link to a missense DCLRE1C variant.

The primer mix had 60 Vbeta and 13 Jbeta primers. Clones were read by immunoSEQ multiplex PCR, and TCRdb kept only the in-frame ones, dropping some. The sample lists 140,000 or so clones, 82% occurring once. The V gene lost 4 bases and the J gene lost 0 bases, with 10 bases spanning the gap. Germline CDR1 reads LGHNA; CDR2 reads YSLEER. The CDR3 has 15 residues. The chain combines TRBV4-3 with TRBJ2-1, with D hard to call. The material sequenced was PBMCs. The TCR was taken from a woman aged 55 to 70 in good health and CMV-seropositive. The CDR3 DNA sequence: TGCGCCAGCAGCCCTGGTTCCAGCTCCTACAATGAGCAGTTCTTC. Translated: CASSPGSSSYNEQFF.